This T cell receptor (beta chain) was obtained from a study of identical twins. Study-level findings and limits: Less excess twin sharing appeared in beta out-of-frame sequences.

At least ten counts were recorded for this clonotype. The antigen remains undetermined. Germline is not matched at one junction end, which may reflect a read error. Germline CDR1 and CDR2: SGHDT and YYEEEE. This CDR3 spans 16 amino acids. TCRdb itself ran the 5' RACE reads through MiXCR, one entry per CDR3 protein. The sample includes about 810,000 distinct CDR3 sequences, roughly an eighth of them seen just once. These sequences were also reported in another study, on yellow fever vaccine responses in identical twins.

Sequenced material: PBMCs. The genes are TRBV5-6 and TRBJ2-7, with 7 bases lining up with TRBD2. This TCR was recovered from a woman between 18 and 29 years old in good health. The CDR3 DNA reads TGTGCCAGCAGTTTGGACCGGCTAGCGGTCTCCTACGAGCAGTACTTC. Translated: CASSLDRLAVSYEQYF.